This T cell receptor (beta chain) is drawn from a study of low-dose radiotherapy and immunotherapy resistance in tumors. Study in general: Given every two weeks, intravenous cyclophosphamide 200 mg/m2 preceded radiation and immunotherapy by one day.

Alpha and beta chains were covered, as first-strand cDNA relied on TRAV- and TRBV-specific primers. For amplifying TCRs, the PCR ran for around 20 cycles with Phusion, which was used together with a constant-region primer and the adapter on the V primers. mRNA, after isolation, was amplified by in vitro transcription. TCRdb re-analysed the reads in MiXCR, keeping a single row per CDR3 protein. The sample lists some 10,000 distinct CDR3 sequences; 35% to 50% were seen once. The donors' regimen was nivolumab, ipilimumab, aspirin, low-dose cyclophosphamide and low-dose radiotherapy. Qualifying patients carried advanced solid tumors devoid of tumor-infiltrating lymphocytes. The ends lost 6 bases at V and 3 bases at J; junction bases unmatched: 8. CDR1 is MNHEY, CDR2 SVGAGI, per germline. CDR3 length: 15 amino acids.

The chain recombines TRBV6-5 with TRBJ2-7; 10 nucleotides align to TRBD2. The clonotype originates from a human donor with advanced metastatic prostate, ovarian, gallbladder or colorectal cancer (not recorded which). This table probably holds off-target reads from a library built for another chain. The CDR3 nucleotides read TGTGCCAGCAGAAACCTTAGCGGGAGGAACTACGAGCAGTACTTC. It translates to CASRNLSGRNYEQYF.